These 6 T cell receptor beta chains were sequenced from one sample in a study of blood T cell repertoires in COVID-19. TCRdb's copy holds only in-frame clones and misses some; the assay was immunoSEQ multiplex PCR. The table lists about 440,000 clones, roughly nine tenths of them singletons, with approximately 2% in the top ten. Sequences were obtained from PBMCs or T cells enriched from blood (not recorded which). The receptors were gathered from a woman between 18 and 30 years old with acute COVID-19.

CDR3 sequence reads: CASSQGLQAYGYTF. The CDR3 nucleotides are TGTGCCAGCAGCCAAGGGCTCCAGGCCTACGGCTACACCTTC. The genes are TRBV3-1 (or the pseudogene TRBV3-2) and TRBJ1-2; the D is unclear. The CDR3 totals 14 residues. Germline V gene lookup returns CDR1 LGHDT and CDR2 YNNKEL (reference sequence). Deletions cut 1 base from V and 8 bases from J, with 14 bases between.

The rearrangement uses TRBV7-2 and TRBJ2-1, with 11 bases aligning to TRBD2. The V and J ends lost 2 bases and 1 base, in that order; junction bases with no gene match: 7. Germline assignment: CDR1 SGHTA and CDR2 FQGNSA. CDR3 length equals 18 residues. The CDR3, as DNA: TGTGCCAGCAGCTTACTAACTAGCGGGAGTCGGTCCTACAATGAGCAGTTCTTC. Translation gives CASSLLTSGSRSYNEQFF.

The genes are TRBV9 and TRBJ1-4, with a tentative D call TRBD1 (5 bases). Per the germline V gene, CDR1 is SGDLS and CDR2 is YYNGEE. The CDR3 covers 15 residues. V lost 4 bases to trimming and J lost 0 bases, with 10 bases between them. The CDR3 spells CASSQGQATNEKLFF. The CDR3 DNA is TGTGCCAGCAGCCAAGGACAAGCAACTAATGAAAAACTGTTTTTT.

The chain is built from TRBV9 and TRBJ1-6, with 9 bases lining up with TRBD1. This CDR3 region has 15 residues. Germline V gene lookup returns CDR1 SGDLS and CDR2 YYNGEE. The V and J ends lost 3 bases and 6 bases, in that order; junction bases with no gene match: 4. The CDR3, as DNA: TGTGCCAGCAGCGAAACAGGGGGCGGTAATTCACCCCTCCACTTT. Its protein is CASSETGGGNSPLHF.

The rearrangement links TRBV6-2 or TRBV6-3 to TRBJ2-7; 11 nucleotides agree with TRBD2. Germline CDR1 is MNHEY and CDR2 is SVGEGT. Trimming took 2 bases from V and 6 from J; bases not matched to a gene: 3. The CDR3 runs 14 residues. For the CDR3, the DNA is TGTGCCAGCAGTTACCGTAGCGGGAGGGGCGAGCAGTACTTC. It yields the protein CASSYRSGRGEQYF.

The J gene is TRBJ1-5, the V gene TRBV7-2, with D maybe TRBD1 (6 bases). The CDR3 is 16 amino acids. Germline lookup yields CDR1 SGHTA and CDR2 FQGNSA. Trimming took off 5 bases at V and 5 bases at J, with 19 bases between the two ends. The CDR3 DNA follows: TGTGCCAGCAGCCTACATAAGAGCGGGGGGCATCAGCCCCAGCATTTT. It encodes CASSLHKSGGHQPQHF.